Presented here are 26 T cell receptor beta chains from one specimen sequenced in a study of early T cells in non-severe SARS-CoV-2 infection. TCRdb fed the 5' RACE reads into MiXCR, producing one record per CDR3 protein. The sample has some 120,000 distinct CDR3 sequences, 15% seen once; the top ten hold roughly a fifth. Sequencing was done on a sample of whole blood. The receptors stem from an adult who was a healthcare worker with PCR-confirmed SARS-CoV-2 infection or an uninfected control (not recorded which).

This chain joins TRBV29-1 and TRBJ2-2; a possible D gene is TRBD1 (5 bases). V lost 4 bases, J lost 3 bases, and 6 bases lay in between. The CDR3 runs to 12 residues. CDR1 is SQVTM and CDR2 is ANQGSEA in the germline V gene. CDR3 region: CSVVTDTGELFF. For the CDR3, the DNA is TGCAGCGTTGTGACAGACACCGGGGAGCTGTTTTTT.

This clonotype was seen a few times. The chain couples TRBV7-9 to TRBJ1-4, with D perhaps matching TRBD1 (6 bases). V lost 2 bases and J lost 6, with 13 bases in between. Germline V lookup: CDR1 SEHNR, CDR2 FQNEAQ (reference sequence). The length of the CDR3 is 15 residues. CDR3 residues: CASSLQGTFYEKLFF. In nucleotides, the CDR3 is TGTGCCAGCAGCTTACAGGGGACTTTTTATGAAAAACTGTTTTTT.

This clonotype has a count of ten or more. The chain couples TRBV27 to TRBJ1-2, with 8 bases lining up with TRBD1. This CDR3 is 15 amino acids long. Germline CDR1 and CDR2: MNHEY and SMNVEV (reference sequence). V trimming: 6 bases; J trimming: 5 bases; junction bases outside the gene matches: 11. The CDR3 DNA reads TGTGCCAGCAGCCCACAGGGGGTTGGAGGTTATGGCTACACCTTC. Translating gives CASSPQGVGGYGYTF.

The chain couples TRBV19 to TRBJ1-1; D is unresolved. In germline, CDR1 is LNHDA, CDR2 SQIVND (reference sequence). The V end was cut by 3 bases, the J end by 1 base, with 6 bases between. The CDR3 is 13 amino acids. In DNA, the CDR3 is TGTGCCAGTAGTATCGACGCGAACACTGAAGCTTTCTTT. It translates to CASSIDANTEAFF.

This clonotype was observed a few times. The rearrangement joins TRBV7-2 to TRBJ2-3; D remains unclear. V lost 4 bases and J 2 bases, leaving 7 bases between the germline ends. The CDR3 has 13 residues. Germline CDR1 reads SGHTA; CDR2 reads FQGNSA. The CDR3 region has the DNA TGTGCCAGCAGCTCCCTCTTCACAGATACGCAGTATTTT. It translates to CASSSLFTDTQYF.

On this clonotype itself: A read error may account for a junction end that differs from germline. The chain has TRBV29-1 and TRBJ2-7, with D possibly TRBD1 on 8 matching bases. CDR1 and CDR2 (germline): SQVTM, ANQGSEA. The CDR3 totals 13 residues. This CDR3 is CSVEAGQAYEQYF. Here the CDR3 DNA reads TGCAGCGTGGAAGCGGGACAGGCCTACGAGCAGTACTTC.

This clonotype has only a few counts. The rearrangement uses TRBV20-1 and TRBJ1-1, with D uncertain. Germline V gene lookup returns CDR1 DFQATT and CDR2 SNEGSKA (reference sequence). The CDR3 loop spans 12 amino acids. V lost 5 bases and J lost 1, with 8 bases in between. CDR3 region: CSAYRTNTEAFF. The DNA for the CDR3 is TGCAGTGCTTACCGGACGAACACTGAAGCTTTCTTT.

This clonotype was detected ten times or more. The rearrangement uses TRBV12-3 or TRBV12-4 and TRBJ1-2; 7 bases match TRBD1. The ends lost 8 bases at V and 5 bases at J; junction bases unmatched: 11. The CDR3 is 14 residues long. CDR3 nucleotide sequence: TGTGCCAGCTGCTCGTCTCCGGGACAGTATGGCTACACCTTC. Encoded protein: CASCSSPGQYGYTF.

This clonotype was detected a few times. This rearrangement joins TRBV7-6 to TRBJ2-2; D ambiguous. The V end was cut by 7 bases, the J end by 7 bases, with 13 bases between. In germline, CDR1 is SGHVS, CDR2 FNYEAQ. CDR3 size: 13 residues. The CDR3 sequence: CASKGRADGELFF. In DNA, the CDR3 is TGTGCCAGCAAAGGAAGGGCGGACGGGGAGCTGTTTTTT.

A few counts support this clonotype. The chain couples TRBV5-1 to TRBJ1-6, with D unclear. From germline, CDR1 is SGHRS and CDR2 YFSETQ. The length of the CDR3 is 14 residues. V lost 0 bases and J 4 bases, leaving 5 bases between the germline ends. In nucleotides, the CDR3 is TGCGCCAGCAGCTTGGAGCTGTATAATTCACCCCTCCACTTT. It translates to CASSLELYNSPLHF.

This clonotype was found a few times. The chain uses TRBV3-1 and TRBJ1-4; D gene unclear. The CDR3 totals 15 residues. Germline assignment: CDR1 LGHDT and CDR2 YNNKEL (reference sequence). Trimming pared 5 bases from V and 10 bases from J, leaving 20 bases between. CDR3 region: CASSIRTSHSGKLFF. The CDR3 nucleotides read TGTGCCAGCAGCATTCGGACGTCCCATAGTGGAAAACTGTTTTTT.

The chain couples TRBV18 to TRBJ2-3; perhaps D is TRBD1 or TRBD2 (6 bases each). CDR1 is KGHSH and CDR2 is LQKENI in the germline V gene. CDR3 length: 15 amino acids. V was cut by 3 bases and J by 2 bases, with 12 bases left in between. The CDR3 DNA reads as TGTGCCAGCTCACCGAACGGGGGCGCCACAGATACGCAGTATTTT. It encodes CASSPNGGATDTQYF. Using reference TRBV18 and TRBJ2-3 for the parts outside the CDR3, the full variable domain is NAGVMQNPRHLVRRRGQEARLRCSPMKGHSHVYWYRQLPEEGLKFMVYLQKENIIDESGMPKERFSAEFPKEGPSILRIQQVVRGDSAAYFCASSPNGGATDTQYFGPGTRLTVL.

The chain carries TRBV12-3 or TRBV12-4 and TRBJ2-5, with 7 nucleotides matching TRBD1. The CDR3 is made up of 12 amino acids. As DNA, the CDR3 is TGTGCTTCGGGGACAGCCCAAGAGACCCAGTACTTC. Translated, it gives CASGTAQETQYF.

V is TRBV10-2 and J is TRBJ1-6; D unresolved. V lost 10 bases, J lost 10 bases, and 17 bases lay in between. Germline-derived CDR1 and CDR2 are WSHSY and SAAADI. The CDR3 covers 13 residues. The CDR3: CATQSQKGSPLHF. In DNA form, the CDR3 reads TGCGCCACACAGTCACAAAAAGGATCACCCCTCCACTTT.

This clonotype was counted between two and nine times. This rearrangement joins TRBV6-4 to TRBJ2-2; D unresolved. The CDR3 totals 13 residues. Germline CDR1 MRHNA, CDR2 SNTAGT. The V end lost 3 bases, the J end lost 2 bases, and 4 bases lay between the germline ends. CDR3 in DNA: TGTGCCAGCAGTGATATTAACACCGGGGAGCTGTTTTTT. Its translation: CASSDINTGELFF.

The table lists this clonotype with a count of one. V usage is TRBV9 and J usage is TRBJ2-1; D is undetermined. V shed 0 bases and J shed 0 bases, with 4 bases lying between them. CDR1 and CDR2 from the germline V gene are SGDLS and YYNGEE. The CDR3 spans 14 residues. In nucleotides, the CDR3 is TGTGCCAGCAGCGTAGCAGGCTCCTACAATGAGCAGTTCTTC. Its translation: CASSVAGSYNEQFF.

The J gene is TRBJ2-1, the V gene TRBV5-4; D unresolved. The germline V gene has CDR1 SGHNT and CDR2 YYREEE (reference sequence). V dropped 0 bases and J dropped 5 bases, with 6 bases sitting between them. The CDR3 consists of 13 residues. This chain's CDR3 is CASSLEPDNEQFF. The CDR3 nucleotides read TGTGCCAGCAGCTTGGAGCCCGACAATGAGCAGTTCTTC.

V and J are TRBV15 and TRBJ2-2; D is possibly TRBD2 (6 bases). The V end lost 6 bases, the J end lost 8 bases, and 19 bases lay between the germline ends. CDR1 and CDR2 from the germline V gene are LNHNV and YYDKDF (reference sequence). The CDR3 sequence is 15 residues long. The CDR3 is CATSPPGEDAGELFF. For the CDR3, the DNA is TGTGCCACCAGTCCCCCGGGAGAAGATGCAGGGGAGCTGTTTTTT.

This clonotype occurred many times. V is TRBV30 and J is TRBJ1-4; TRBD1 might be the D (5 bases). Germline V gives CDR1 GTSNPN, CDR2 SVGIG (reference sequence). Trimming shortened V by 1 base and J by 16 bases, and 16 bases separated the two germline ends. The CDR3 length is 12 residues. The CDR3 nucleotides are TGTGCCTGGAGTGGCTTGACGGGGGGAGAGTTTTTT. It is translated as CAWSGLTGGEFF.

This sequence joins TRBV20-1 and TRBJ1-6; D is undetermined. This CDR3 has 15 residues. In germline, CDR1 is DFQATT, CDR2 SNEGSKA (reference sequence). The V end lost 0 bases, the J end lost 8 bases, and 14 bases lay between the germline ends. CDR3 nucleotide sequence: TGCAGTGCTAGAGATGGTGGAACTGGGGATTCACCCCTCCACTTT. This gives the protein CSARDGGTGDSPLHF.

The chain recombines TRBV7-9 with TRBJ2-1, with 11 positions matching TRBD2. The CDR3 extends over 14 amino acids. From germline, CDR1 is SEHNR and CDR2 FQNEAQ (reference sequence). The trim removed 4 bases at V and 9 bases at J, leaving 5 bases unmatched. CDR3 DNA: TGTGCCAGCAGCTCCGGGACTAGCGGACTTGAGCAGTTCTTC. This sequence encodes CASSSGTSGLEQFF.

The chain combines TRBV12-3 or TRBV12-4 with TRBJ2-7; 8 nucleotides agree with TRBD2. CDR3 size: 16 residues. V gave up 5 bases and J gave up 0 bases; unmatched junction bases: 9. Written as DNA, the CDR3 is TGTGCCAGCAGTCCCGGGCAACGGGGGGGCTCCTACGAGCAGTACTTC. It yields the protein CASSPGQRGGSYEQYF.

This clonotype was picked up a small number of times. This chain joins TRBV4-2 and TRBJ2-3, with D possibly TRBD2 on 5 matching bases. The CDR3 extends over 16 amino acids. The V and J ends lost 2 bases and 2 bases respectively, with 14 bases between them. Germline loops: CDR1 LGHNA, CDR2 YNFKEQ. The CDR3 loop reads CASSQTTTGYTDTQYF. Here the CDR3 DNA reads TGTGCCAGCAGCCAAACGACGACGGGATACACAGATACGCAGTATTTT.

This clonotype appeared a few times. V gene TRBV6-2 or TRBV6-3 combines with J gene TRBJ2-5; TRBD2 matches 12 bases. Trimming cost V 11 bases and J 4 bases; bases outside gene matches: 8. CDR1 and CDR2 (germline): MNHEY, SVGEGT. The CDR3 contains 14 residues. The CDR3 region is CAGRRTSGAETQYF. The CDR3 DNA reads TGTGCCGGACGTCGGACTAGCGGGGCAGAGACCCAGTACTTC.

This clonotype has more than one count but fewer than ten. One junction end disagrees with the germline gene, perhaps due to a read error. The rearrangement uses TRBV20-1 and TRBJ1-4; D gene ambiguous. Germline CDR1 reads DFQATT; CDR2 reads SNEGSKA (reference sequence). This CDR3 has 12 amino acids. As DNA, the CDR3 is TGCAGTGCCAGAGACATGAATGAAAAACTGTTTTTT. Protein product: CSARDMNEKLFF.

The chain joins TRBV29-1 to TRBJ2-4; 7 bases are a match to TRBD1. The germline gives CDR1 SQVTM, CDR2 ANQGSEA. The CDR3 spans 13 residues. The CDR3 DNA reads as TGCAGGGAAAGCAGGGGGACCAAAAACATTCAGTACTTC. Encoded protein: CRESRGTKNIQYF.